This is a list of T cell receptor beta chains from one sample in a study of T cell repertoires in cytomegalovirus infection. TCRdb re-called the reads through MiXCR, storing one row per CDR3 protein. The sample contains hundreds of thousands of distinct CDR3 sequences, approximately 34% of which appear only once. Sequenced: PBMCs. The receptors here all came from a human donor in good health (CMV status not recorded). Some clones in this sample may be carry-over from other donors' samples. The CDR3 runs from the conserved cysteine through the conserved F or W. D genes are given only for firm matches. Size is omitted from some rows. Given values are once, few, many or a class for expanded clones.

d_call clone_size j_call v_call cdr3_aa cdr3_nt
NA NA TRBJ1-1 TRBV28 CASSPGGARTEAFF TGTGCCAGCAGTCCTGGGGGGGCGAGGACTGAAGCTTTCTTT
NA NA TRBJ2-3 TRBV6-6 CASSWGAIADTQYF TGTGCCAGCAGTTGGGGGGCTATCGCAGATACGCAGTATTTT
NA NA TRBJ2-7 TRBV12-3/TRBV12-4 CASSFGPGPSYEQYF TGTGCCAGCAGTTTTGGGCCAGGGCCTTCCTACGAGCAGTACTTC
NA many TRBJ2-1 TRBV7-8 CASSPEGVLTYNEQFF TGTGCCAGCAGCCCAGAGGGGGTCCTAACCTACAATGAGCAGTTCTTC
TRBD2 NA TRBJ2-3 TRBV7-3 CASSLSRGEYTQYF TGTGCCAGCAGCTTAAGCCGGGGGGAGTATACGCAGTATTTT
NA many TRBJ1-1 TRBV7-6 CASSIGATSVVDEAFF TGTGCCAGCAGCATCGGGGCCACGTCTGTGGTTGATGAAGCTTTCTTT
NA NA TRBJ2-5 TRBV6-6 CASSYSTELTLKETQYF TGTGCCAGCAGTTACTCGACTGAACTGACCCTAAAAGAGACCCAGTACTTC
TRBD1 few TRBJ1-1 TRBV7-9 CASSLGGQGGEAFF TGTGCCAGCAGCTTAGGAGGACAGGGCGGTGAAGCTTTCTTT
NA NA TRBJ2-1 TRBV12-3/TRBV12-4 CASSSQPNEQFF TGTGCCAGCAGTTCTCAGCCCAATGAGCAGTTCTTC
NA few TRBJ1-2 TRBV20-1 CSASSLLGKGYTF TGCAGTGCTAGTTCATTGTTAGGGAAAGGCTACACCTTC
NA NA TRBJ1-5 TRBV7-6 CASSRGRSNQPQHF TGTGCCAGCAGCCGAGGACGGAGCAATCAGCCCCAGCATTTT
TRBD1 NA TRBJ2-1 TRBV29-1 CSVRTGFSYNEQFF TGCAGCGTCCGGACAGGGTTCTCCTACAATGAGCAGTTCTTC
NA many TRBJ2-3 TRBV6-5 CASSYSGVRTDTQYF TGTGCCAGCAGTTATTCGGGAGTAAGAACAGATACGCAGTATTTT
NA NA TRBJ2-7 TRBV11-2 CASRYPLDHSYEQYF TGTGCCAGCAGATATCCCCTGGACCACTCCTACGAGCAGTACTTC
NA few TRBJ2-7 TRBV28 CASSLPVGRTYEQYF TGTGCCAGCAGTTTACCCGTGGGACGAACCTACGAGCAGTACTTC
TRBD1 NA TRBJ2-7 TRBV28 CASRPPGQIYEQYF TGTGCCAGCAGGCCACCGGGACAGATTTACGAGCAGTACTTC
NA few TRBJ1-1 TRBV28 CASSFFPQNTEAFF TGTGCCAGCAGTTTCTTTCCGCAGAACACTGAAGCTTTCTTT
NA NA TRBJ2-7 TRBV2 CSSSESPGSVYEQYF TGTTCCAGCAGTGAGAGTCCCGGATCGGTCTACGAGCAGTACTTC
NA NA TRBJ1-2 TRBV19 CASLLRAGAHYGYTF TGTGCCAGCCTACTCAGGGCGGGCGCCCACTATGGCTACACCTTC
TRBD2 NA TRBJ2-1 TRBV29-1 CSSGLERSEQFF TGCAGCTCGGGACTAGAAAGGAGTGAGCAGTTCTTC
NA few TRBJ2-5 TRBV5-5 CASTRRDTVEETQYF TGTGCCAGCACCCGACGGGACACGGTTGAAGAGACCCAGTACTTC
TRBD2 NA TRBJ2-3 TRBV7-6 CASSIGLAATDTQYF TGTGCCAGCAGCATCGGACTAGCGGCAACAGATACGCAGTATTTT
TRBD1 NA TRBJ2-5 TRBV28 CASRPPWTGSQETQYF TGTGCCAGCAGGCCCCCGTGGACAGGGAGCCAAGAGACCCAGTACTTC
TRBD2 NA TRBJ2-7 TRBV7-2 CDSSTRTSGSYEQYF TGTGACAGTAGCACACGGACTAGCGGATCCTACGAGCAGTACTTC
NA few TRBJ1-4 TRBV7-6 CAIQVRNEKLFF TGTGCCATACAGGTTAGGAATGAAAAACTGTTTTTT
NA NA TRBJ2-5 TRBV4-1 CASSLTRMETQYF TGCGCCAGCAGCCTAACTAGGATGGAGACCCAGTACTTC
NA NA TRBJ2-5 TRBV12-3/TRBV12-4 CASSLSESPQETQYF TGTGCCAGCAGTCTCTCAGAATCTCCACAAGAGACCCAGTACTTC
TRBD1 few TRBJ2-7 TRBV7-9 CASSSGTGPTYEQYF TGTGCCAGCAGCTCCGGGACAGGGCCTACCTACGAGCAGTACTTC
NA NA TRBJ2-7 TRBV28 CASSFPTGQTYEQYF TGTGCCAGCAGTTTCCCGACAGGACAAACCTACGAGCAGTACTTC
TRBD1 NA TRBJ2-5 TRBV7-8 CASSRRTGGSFAETQYF TGTGCCAGCAGCAGAAGGACAGGGGGATCTTTCGCGGAGACCCAGTACTTC
NA NA TRBJ2-2 TRBV24-1 CATGPGSGELFF TGTGCCACCGGGCCAGGGTCCGGGGAGCTGTTTTTT
NA NA TRBJ2-7 TRBV28 CASSLVGVHSYEQYF TGTGCCAGCAGTTTGGTCGGGGTCCACTCCTACGAGCAGTACTTC
TRBD1 many TRBJ1-6 TRBV28 CASSNRQGLSPLHF TGTGCCAGCAGTAATCGACAGGGACTCTCACCCCTCCACTTT
TRBD1 NA TRBJ1-5 TRBV5-8 CASRRDRYQPQHF TGTGCCAGCAGACGGGACAGGTATCAGCCCCAGCATTTT
NA many TRBJ2-7 TRBV12-3/TRBV12-4 CASSFGAYSYEQYF TGTGCCAGCAGTTTTGGGGCGTACTCCTACGAGCAGTACTTC
TRBD2 once TRBJ2-7 TRBV20-1 CSARIPSGHSYEQYF TGCAGTGCTAGGATTCCTAGCGGGCACTCCTACGAGCAGTACTTC
NA NA TRBJ1-5 TRBV6-8 CASRHTRRGRGNQPQHF TGTGCCAGCAGACACACCCGGAGGGGCCGGGGCAATCAGCCCCAGCATTTT
NA many TRBJ1-5 TRBV7-9 CASSQRTLVGVDQPQHF TGTGCCAGCAGCCAACGGACTTTAGTAGGTGTGGATCAGCCCCAGCATTTT
NA few TRBJ1-1 TRBV7-2 CASSLVKGKSTEAFF TGTGCCAGCAGCTTAGTAAAAGGGAAGAGCACTGAAGCTTTCTTT
NA NA TRBJ1-1 TRBV19 CASSVTSGNTEAFF TGTGCCAGTAGTGTCACGAGCGGTAACACTGAAGCTTTCTTT
TRBD1 few TRBJ1-1 TRBV12-3/TRBV12-4 CASKGGQHTEAFF TGTGCCAGCAAAGGGGGACAGCACACTGAAGCTTTCTTT
NA NA TRBJ2-1 TRBV19 CASSIRALASNEQFF TGTGCCAGTAGTATCCGGGCGTTAGCCAGCAATGAGCAGTTCTTC
NA few TRBJ1-1 TRBV14 CASSQWDRENTEAFF TGTGCCAGCAGCCAATGGGATCGGGAGAACACTGAAGCTTTCTTT
NA NA TRBJ2-1 TRBV19 CASSGGPAEQFF TGTGCCAGTAGCGGAGGGCCTGCTGAGCAGTTCTTC
NA NA TRBJ2-7 TRBV7-2 CASSLIGRHEQYF TGTGCCAGCAGCTTAATCGGCAGGCACGAGCAGTACTTC
NA NA TRBJ2-1 TRBV10-3 CAISPKHEQFF TGTGCCATCAGCCCTAAGCATGAGCAGTTCTTC
NA many TRBJ2-5 TRBV7-8 CASSPLVGVETQYF TGTGCCAGCAGCCCACTAGTTGGGGTGGAGACCCAGTACTTC
TRBD1 many TRBJ2-3 TRBV15 CATSRKTGGEDTQYF TGTGCCACCAGCAGAAAGACAGGGGGCGAAGATACGCAGTATTTT
NA few TRBJ1-5 TRBV28 CASIGGPSNQPQHF TGTGCCAGCATCGGCGGCCCTAGCAATCAGCCCCAGCATTTT
NA many TRBJ2-2 TRBV12-3/TRBV12-4 CASSEGRRATGELFF TGTGCCAGCAGTGAGGGGCGTCGGGCCACCGGGGAGCTGTTTTTT
TRBD1 few TRBJ2-2 TRBV6-1 CASYQGVIPAGELFF TGTGCCAGCTATCAGGGGGTTATTCCGGCCGGGGAGCTGTTTTTT
TRBD2 few TRBJ2-1 TRBV7-9 CASSSAPTGTSGIYNEQFF TGTGCCAGCAGCTCCGCTCCAACAGGGACTAGCGGAATATACAATGAGCAGTTCTTC
NA few TRBJ2-6 TRBV4-1 CASSQVQKDVLTF TGCGCCAGCAGCCAAGTCCAGAAGGACGTCCTGACTTTC
NA NA TRBJ2-1 TRBV28 CASTKINEQFF TGTGCCAGCACCAAGATAAATGAGCAGTTCTTC
NA NA TRBJ1-1 TRBV7-8 CASSAGEGVWTEAFF TGTGCCAGCAGCGCGGGGGAGGGAGTGTGGACTGAAGCTTTCTTT